This TCR beta chain emerged from a study of T cells in narcolepsy (dated by TCRdb to 2016 to 2019). In the study overall: Patients with narcolepsy type 1 or type 2 (NT1, NT2) were enrolled in the study together with healthy control donors. The study sought autoreactive T cells targeting hypocretin neuron self-antigens (hypocretin, TRIB2) in narcolepsy patients, using TCR Vbeta sequencing to track clonotypes in blood and CSF. Paper-wide results and their limitations: In plots comparing CSF and blood CD4+ T cell clonotypes from the same patient, HCRT-specific and TRIB2-specific autoreactive clonotypes were highlighted. Autoreactive clonotypes were reported to be detected serially in the blood of the same patients and of different patients, but not in the blood of healthy controls.

Patient cerebrospinal fluid T cells were first expanded in vitro, and CD4+ or CD8+ T cells were then sorted for TCR Vbeta sequencing. With respect to this clone: Its antigen is not yet known. Per-base qualities were not stored, and no clone one base away is much larger.

A distance of 22 bases separates the germline ends of V and J, which lose 5 bases and 5 bases respectively. CDR1 is given as SGHTA and CDR2 as FQGNSA, both from the germline V gene. Reading from cysteine to phenylalanine, the CDR3 counts 18 amino acids. The only DNA kept is the CDR3, 54 bases in frame from the first base. Libraries were built with the immunoSEQ multiplex PCR assay. Concerning the study's data processing: Clonotype sharing between paired CSF and blood samples was expressed as the percentage of total CSF clonotypes also found in blood. What TCRdb holds here is the immuneACCESS table cut down to in-frame rearrangements. Part of the clones is not present; checked against another copy, under half of the missing clones reflect an unresolved V gene, and the others are unexplained. For V, J and clone size, that table is used; D and trimming come from the DNA. The sample table records some 680 clones; approximately 26% of these occur just once. The top ten clones comprise 50% to 75% of the sample.

The rearranged segments are TRBV7-2 and TRBJ2-6, with the D gene call left open. Sequences were obtained from cultured CD8+ T cells from cerebrospinal fluid. The sequence derives from a human donor with narcolepsy. The DNA sequence is given as TGTGCCAGCAGCAAACAAACGAGACGACAAAGTCGGGCCAACGTCCTGACTTTC. This yields the protein CASSKQTRRQSRANVLTF.